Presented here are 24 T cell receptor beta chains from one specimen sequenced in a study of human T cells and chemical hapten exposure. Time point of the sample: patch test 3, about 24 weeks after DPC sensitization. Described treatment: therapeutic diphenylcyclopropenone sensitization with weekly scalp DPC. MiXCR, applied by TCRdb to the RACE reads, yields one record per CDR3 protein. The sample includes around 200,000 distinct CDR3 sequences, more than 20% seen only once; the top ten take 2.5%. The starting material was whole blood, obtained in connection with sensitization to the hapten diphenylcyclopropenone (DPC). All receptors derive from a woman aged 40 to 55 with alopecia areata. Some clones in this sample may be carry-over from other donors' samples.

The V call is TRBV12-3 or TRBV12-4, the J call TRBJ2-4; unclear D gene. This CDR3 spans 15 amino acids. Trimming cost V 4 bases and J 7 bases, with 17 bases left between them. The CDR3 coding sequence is TGTGCCAGCAGTTCCCGTCCTATGAAGCCGAACATTCAGTACTTC. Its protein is CASSSRPMKPNIQYF.

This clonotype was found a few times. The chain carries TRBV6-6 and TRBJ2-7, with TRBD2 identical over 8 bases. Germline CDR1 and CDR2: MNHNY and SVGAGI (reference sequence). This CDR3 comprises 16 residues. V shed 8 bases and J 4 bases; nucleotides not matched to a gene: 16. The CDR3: CASRASGRGAIYEQYF. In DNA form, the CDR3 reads TGTGCCAGCCGCGCTAGCGGGCGGGGGGCCATTTACGAGCAGTACTTC.

DNA of the CDR3: TGTGCCAGCAGTGTACAGGGACTCATGAACACTGAAGCTTTCTTT. Encoded protein: CASSVQGLMNTEAFF. The rearrangement joins TRBV28 to TRBJ1-1; TRBD1 is a possible D gene (6 bases). CDR3 length equals 15 residues. Germline lookup yields CDR1 MDHEN and CDR2 SYDVKM. Between the trimmed V and J ends, which lost 5 bases and 0 bases, there was a span of 13 bases. The whole variable domain, filled in from reference TRBV28 and TRBJ1-1, reads DVKVTQSSRYLVKRTGEKVFLECVQDMDHENMFWYRQDPGLGLRLIYFSYDVKMKEKGDIPEGYSVSREKKERFSLILESASTNQTSMYLCASSVQGLMNTEAFFGQGTRLTVV.

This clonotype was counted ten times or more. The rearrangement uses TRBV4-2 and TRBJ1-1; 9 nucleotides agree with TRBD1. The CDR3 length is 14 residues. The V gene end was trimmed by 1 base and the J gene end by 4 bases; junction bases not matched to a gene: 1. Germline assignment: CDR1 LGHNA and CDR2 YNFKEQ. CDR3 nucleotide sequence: TGTGCCAGCAGCCAAGGGACAGGGGCCACTGAAGCTTTCTTT. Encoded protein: CASSQGTGATEAFF.

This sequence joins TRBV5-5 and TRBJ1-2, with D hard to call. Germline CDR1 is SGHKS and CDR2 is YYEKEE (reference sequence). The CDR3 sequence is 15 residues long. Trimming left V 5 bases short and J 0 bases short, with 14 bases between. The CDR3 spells CASSSDLSTNYGYTF. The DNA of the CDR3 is TGTGCCAGCAGTTCCGACCTATCCACTAACTATGGCTACACCTTC.

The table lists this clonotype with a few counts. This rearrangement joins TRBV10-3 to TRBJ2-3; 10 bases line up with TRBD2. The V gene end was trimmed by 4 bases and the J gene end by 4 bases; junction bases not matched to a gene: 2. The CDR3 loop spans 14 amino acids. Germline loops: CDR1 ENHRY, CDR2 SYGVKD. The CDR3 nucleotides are TGTGCCATCAGTGGGCTAGCGGGAGCAGATACGCAGTATTTT. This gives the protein CAISGLAGADTQYF.

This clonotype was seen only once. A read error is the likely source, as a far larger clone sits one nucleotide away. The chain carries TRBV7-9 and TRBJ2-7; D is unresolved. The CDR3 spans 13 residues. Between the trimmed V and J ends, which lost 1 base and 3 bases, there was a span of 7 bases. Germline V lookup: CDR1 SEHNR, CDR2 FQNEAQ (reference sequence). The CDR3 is CASSLGVNYEQYF. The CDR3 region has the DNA TGTGCCAGCAGCTTAGGGGTCAACTACGAGCAGTACTTC.

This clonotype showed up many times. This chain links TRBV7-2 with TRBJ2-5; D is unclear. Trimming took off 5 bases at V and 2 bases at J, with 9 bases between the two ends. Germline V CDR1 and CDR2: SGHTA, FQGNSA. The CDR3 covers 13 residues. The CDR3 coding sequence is TGTGCCAGCAGCCGTTTCGGACAAGAGACCCAGTACTTC. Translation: CASSRFGQETQYF.

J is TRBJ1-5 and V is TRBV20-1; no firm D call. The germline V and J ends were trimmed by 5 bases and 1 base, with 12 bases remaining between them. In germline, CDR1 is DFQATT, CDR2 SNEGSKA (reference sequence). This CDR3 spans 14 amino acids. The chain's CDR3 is CSASEARSNQPQHF. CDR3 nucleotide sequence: TGCAGTGCTTCTGAGGCCAGGAGCAATCAGCCCCAGCATTTT.

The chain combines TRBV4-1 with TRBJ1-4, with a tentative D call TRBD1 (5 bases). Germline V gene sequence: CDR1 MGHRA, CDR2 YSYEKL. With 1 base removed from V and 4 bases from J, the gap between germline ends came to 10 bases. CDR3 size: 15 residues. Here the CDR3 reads CASSQGQRGNEKLFF. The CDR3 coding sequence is TGCGCCAGCAGCCAAGGACAGCGGGGTAATGAAAAACTGTTTTTT.

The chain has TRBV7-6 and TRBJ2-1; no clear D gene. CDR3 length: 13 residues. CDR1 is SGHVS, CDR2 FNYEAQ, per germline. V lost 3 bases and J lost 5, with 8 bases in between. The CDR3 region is CASSFRAHNEQFF. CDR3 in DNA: TGTGCCAGCAGCTTTAGGGCCCACAATGAGCAGTTCTTC.

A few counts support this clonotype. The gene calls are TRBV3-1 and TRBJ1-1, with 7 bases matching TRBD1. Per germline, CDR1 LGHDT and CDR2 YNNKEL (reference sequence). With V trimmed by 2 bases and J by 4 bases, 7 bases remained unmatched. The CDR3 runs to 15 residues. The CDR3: CASSQSITGATEAFF. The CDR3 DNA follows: TGTGCCAGCAGCCAAAGTATTACAGGGGCCACTGAAGCTTTCTTT.

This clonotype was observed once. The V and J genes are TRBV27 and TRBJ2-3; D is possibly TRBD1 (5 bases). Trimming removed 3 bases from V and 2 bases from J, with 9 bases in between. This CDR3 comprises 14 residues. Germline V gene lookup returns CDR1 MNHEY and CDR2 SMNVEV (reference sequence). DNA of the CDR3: TGTGCCAGCAGTTTCCAGGGTTACACAGATACGCAGTATTTT. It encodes CASSFQGYTDTQYF.

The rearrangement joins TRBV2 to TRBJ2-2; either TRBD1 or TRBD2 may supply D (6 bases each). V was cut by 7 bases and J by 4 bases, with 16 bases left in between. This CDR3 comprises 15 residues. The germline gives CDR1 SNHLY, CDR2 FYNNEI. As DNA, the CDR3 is TGTGCCAGCATGTTTTCGGGGGCATCCACCGGGGAGCTGTTTTTT. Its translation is CASMFSGASTGELFF.

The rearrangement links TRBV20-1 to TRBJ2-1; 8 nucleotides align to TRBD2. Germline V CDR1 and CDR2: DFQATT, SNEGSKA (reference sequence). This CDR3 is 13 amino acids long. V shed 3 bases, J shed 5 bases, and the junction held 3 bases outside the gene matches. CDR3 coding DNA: TGCAGTGCTAGCCGGGAGGGTGACAATGAGCAGTTCTTC. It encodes CSASREGDNEQFF.

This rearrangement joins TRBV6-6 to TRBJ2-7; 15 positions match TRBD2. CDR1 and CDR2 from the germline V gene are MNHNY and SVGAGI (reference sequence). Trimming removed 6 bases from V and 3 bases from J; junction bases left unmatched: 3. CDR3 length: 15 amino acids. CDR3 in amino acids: CASSMGLAGGYEQYF. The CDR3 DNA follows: TGTGCCAGCAGCATGGGACTAGCGGGGGGCTACGAGCAGTACTTC.

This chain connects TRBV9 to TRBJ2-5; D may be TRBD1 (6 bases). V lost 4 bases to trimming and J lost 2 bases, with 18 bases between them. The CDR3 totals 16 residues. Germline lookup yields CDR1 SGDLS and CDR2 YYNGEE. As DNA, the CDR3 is TGTGCCAGCAGCCACCCCCAAGGACAGCTTCAAGAGACCCAGTACTTC. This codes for CASSHPQGQLQETQYF. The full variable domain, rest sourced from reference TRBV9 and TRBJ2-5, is DSGVTQTPKHLITATGQRVTLRCSPRSGDLSVYWYQQSLDQGLQFLIQYYNGEERAKGNILERFSAQQFPDLHSELNLSSLELGDSALYFCASSHPQGQLQETQYFGPGTRLLVL.

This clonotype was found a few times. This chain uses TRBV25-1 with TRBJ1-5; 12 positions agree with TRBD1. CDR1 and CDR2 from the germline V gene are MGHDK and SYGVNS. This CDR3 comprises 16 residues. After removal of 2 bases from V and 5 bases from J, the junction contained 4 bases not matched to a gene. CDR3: CASSEAGQGAYQPQHF. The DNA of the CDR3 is TGTGCCAGCAGTGAAGCGGGACAGGGGGCTTATCAGCCCCAGCATTTT.

The chain's CDR3 is CASSFDSGGNQPQHF. CDR3 DNA: TGTGCCAGCAGCTTTGACAGTGGTGGCAATCAGCCCCAGCATTTT. The V call is TRBV7-2, the J call TRBJ1-5; D might be TRBD1 (5 bases). CDR1 and CDR2 (germline): SGHTA, FQGNSA. V was cut by 3 bases and J by 2 bases, with 11 bases left in between. The CDR3 has 15 amino acids. The full variable domain, with the rest looked up from reference TRBV7-2 and TRBJ1-5, is GAGVSQSPSNKVTEKGKDVELRCDPISGHTALYWYRQSLGQGLEFLIYFQGNSAPDKSGLPSDRFSAERTGGSVSTLTIQRTQQEDSAVYLCASSFDSGGNQPQHFGDGTRLSIL.

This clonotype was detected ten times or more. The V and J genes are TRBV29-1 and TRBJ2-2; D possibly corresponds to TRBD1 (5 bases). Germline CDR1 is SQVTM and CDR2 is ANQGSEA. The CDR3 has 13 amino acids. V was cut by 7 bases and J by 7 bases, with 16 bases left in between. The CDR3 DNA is TGCAGCGCCGGTCTCAGGGAAAACGGGGAGCTGTTTTTT. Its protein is CSAGLRENGELFF.

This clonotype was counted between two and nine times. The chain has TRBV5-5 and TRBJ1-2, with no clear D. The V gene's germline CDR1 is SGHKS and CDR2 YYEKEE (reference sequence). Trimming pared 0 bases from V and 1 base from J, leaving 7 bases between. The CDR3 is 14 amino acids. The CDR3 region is CASSLAWDNYGYTF. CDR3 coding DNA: TGTGCCAGCAGCTTGGCTTGGGATAACTATGGCTACACCTTC.

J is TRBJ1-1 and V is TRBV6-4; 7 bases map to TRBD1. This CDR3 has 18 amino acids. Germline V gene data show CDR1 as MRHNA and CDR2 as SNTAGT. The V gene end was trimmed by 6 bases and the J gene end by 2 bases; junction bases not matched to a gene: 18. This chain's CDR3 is CASSLLRRGPESNTEAFF. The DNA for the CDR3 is TGTGCCAGCAGCCTGCTGAGGAGGGGGCCTGAGTCAAACACTGAAGCTTTCTTT.

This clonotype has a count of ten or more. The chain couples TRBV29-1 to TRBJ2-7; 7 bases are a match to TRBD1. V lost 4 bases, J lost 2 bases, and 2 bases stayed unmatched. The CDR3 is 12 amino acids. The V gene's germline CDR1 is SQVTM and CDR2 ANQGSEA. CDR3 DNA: TGCAGCGTTGGGGACAGAGCCTACGAGCAGTACTTC. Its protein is CSVGDRAYEQYF.

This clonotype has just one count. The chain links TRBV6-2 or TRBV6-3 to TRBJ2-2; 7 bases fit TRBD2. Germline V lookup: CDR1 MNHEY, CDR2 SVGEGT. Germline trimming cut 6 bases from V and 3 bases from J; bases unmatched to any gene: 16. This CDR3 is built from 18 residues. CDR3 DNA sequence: TGTGCCAGCAGCCCTCTCCTTCTAGCGGACCGAGACACCGGGGAGCTGTTTTTT. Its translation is CASSPLLLADRDTGELFF.